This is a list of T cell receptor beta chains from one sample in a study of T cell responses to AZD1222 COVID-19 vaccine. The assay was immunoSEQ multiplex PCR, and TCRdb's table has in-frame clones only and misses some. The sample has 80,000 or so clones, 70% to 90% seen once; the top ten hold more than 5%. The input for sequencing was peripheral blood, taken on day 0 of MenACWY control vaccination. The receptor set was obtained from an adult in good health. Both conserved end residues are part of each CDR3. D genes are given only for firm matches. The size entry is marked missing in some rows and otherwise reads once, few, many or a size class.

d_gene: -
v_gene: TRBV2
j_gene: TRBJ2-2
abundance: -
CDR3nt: TGTGCCAGCAGTGAAGTAGGGTACACCGGGGAGCTGTTTTTT
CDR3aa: CASSEVGYTGELFF

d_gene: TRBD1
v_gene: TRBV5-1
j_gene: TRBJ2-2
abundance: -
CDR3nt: TGCGCCACCAGAACTTCGACAGGGAAGAACACCGGGGAGCTGTTTTTT
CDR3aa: CATRTSTGKNTGELFF

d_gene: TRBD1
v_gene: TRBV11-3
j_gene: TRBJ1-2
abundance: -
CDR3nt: TGTGCCAGCAGCTTCCGGGACAGGGGGCAGGGTGGCTACACCTTC
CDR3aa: CASSFRDRGQGGYTF

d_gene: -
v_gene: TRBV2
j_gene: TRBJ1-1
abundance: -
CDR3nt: TGTGCCAGCAGTGAAGCGGTGACACATGGGACTGAAGCTTTCTTT
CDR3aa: CASSEAVTHGTEAFF

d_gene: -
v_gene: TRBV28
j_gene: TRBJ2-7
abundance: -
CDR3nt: TGTGCCAGCTGGAACAGGACCTCCTACGAGCAGTACTTC
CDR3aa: CASWNRTSYEQYF

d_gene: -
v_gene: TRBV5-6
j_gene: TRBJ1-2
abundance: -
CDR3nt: TGTGCCAGCAGCTTGCGGGATGGCTACACCTTC
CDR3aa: CASSLRDGYTF

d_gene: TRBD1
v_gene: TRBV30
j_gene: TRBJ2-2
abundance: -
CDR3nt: TGTGCCTGGAGTGACTTACAGACAGGGTACACCGGGGAGCTGTTTTTT
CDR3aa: CAWSDLQTGYTGELFF

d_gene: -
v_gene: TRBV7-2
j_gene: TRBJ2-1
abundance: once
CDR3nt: TGTGCCAGCCTTTCTAATGAGCAGTTCTTC
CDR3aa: CASLSNEQFF

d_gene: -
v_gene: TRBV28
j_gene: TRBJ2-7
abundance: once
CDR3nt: TGTGCCAGCAGTTCCGCGGGACAACTCTCCTACGAGCAGTACTTC
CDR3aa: CASSSAGQLSYEQYF

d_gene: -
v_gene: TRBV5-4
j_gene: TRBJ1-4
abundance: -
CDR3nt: TGTGCCAGCAGCCCGGGGACTGTTAATGAAAAACTGTTTTTT
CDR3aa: CASSPGTVNEKLFF

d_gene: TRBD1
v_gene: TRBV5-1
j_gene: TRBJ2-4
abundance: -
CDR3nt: TGCGCCAGCAGCTTGGAAGCGCGCAGGGGGCTAGACATTCAGTACTTC
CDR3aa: CASSLEARRGLDIQYF

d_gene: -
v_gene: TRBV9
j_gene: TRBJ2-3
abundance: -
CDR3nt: TGTGCCAGCAGCGTAGCTGGCGGGAGCACAGATACGCAGTATTTT
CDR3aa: CASSVAGGSTDTQYF

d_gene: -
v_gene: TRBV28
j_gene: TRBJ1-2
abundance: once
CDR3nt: TGTGCCAGCAGTTTAGGGTTAGCTAACTATGGCTACACCTTC
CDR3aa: CASSLGLANYGYTF

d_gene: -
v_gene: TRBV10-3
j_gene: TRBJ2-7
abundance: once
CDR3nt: TGTGCCATCAGTGAGTACGACACGGACGAGCAGTACTTC
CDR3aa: CAISEYDTDEQYF

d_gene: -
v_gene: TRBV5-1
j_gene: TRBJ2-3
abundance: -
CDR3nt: TGCGCCAGCAGCTTACGAGGGGAAGGCACAGATACGCAGTATTTT
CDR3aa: CASSLRGEGTDTQYF

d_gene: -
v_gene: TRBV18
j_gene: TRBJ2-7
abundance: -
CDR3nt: TGTGCCAGCTCACCCCTACCTTCCCAGGGGTCGACTACCTACGAGCAGTACTTC
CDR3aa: CASSPLPSQGSTTYEQYF

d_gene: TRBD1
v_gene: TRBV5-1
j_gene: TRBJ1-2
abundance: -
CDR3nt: TGCGCCAGCAGCTGGAGGACAGGATCTAACTATGGCTACACCTTC
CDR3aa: CASSWRTGSNYGYTF

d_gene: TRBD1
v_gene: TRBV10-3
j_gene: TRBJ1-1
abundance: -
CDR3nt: TGTGCCATCAGTGTAGGACAGGGGGTGGTGAACACTGAAGCTTTCTTT
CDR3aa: CAISVGQGVVNTEAFF

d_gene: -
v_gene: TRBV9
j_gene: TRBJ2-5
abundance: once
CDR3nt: TGTGCCAGCAGCGAGGCCCTGGGGGGCATTGTACAAGAGACCCAGTACTTC
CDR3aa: CASSEALGGIVQETQYF

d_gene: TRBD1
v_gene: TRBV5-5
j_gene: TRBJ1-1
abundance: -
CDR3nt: TGTGCCAGCAGTTGGACAGGGAGGAACACTGAAGCTTTCTTT
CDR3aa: CASSWTGRNTEAFF

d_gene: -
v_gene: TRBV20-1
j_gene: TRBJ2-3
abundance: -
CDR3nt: TGCAGTGCTAGTACCGGGGCCACACCTTTCGCAGATACGCAGTATTTT
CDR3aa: CSASTGATPFADTQYF

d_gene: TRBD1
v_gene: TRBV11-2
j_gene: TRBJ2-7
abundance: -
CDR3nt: TGTGCCAGCAGCCTCTGGGACAGTACCTACGAGCAGTACTTC
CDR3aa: CASSLWDSTYEQYF

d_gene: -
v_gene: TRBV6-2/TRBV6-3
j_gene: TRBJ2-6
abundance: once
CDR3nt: TGTGCCAGCAGTTACAACCGGGGTGGCTTAACTGGGGCCAACGTCCTGACTTTC
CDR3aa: CASSYNRGGLTGANVLTF

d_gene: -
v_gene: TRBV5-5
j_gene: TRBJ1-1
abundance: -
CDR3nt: TGTGCCAGCAGCACAAGCGCGAACACTGAAGCTTTCTTT
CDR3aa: CASSTSANTEAFF

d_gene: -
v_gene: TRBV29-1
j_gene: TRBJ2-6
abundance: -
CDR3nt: TGCAGCGTTGAAGATTCAGGGTTTGGTGCCAACGTCCTGACTTTC
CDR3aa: CSVEDSGFGANVLTF

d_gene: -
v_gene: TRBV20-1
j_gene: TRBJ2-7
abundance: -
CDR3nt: TGCAGTGCTACATCCGGCGGCGAGCAGTACTTC
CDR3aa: CSATSGGEQYF

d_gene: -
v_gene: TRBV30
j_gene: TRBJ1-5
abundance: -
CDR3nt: TGTGCCTGGAGTGTAGCGGGGGGCAATCAGCCCCAGCATTTT
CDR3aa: CAWSVAGGNQPQHF

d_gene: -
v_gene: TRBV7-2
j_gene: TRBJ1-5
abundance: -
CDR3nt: TGTGCCAGCAGCTGGGGCGGGAGCCAGCCCCAGCATTTT
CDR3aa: CASSWGGSQPQHF

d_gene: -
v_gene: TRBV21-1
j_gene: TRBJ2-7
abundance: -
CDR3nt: TGTGCCAGCAGCCCGAGTGGGAGAGGGTGTAAGCAGTACTTC
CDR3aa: CASSPSGRGCKQYF

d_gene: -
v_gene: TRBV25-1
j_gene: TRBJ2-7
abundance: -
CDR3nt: TGTGCCAGCAGTGTCCCAGGGCATCGACCCTACGAGCAGTACTTC
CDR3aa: CASSVPGHRPYEQYF

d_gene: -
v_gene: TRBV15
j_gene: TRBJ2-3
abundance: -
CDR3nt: TGTGCCACCAGCTCCCACTCCGACAGGATCACAGATACGCAGTATTTT
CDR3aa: CATSSHSDRITDTQYF

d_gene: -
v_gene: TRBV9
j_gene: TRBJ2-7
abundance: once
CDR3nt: TGTGCCAGCAGCGTAGGGGCAGGCTCCTACGAGCAGTACTTC
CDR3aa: CASSVGAGSYEQYF

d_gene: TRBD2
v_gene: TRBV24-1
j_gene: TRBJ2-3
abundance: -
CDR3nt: TGTGCCACCAGTGACTCAGGACTAGCGGGGGGTTACACAGATACGCAGTATTTT
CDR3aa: CATSDSGLAGGYTDTQYF

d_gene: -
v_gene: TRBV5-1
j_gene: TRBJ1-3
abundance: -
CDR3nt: TGCGCCAGCAGTCTGGACACGAGCTCTGGAAACACCATATATTTT
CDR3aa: CASSLDTSSGNTIYF

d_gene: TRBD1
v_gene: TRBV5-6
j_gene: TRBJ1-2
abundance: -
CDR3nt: TGTGCCAGCAGCCTGGGGACAGGGCTCTATGGCTACACCTTC
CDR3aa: CASSLGTGLYGYTF

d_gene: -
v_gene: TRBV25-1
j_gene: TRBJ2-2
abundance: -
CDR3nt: TGTGCCAGCAGTGACAGGGGAGGCACCGGGGAGCTGTTTTTT
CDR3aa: CASSDRGGTGELFF

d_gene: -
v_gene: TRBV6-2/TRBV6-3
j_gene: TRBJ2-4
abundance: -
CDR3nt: TGTGCCAGCAGTTACTCCGGTCTAGCCAAAAACATTCAGTACTTC
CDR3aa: CASSYSGLAKNIQYF

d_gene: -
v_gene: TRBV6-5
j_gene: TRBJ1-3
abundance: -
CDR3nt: TGTGCCAGCAGTTACTCGATTCAGGGCAAGGGAAACACCATATATTTT
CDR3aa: CASSYSIQGKGNTIYF